A single sample gave rise to the 29 T cell receptor beta chains below, sequenced in a study of blood T cell repertoires in COVID-19. The assay was immunoSEQ multiplex PCR, and TCRdb's table has in-frame clones only and misses some. This table holds about 35,000 clones, approximately 78% found once. Material for sequencing was peripheral blood. These receptors were obtained from a man older than 75 with active or convalescent COVID-19.

This clone has more than one count but fewer than ten. This chain joins TRBV7-3 and TRBJ2-2; TRBD2 matches 10 bases. The germline V gene has CDR1 SGHTA and CDR2 FQGTGA. J was trimmed by 0 bases and V by 1 base; bases with no gene match: 5. The CDR3 contains 18 residues. In nucleotides, the CDR3 is TGTGCCAGCAGCTTAAGAGGAGCGGGAGGGACGAACACCGGGGAGCTGTTTTTT. Residues: CASSLRGAGGTNTGELFF.

V gene TRBV2 combines with J gene TRBJ2-7; 10 nucleotides agree with TRBD2. The junction had 7 bases not matched to a gene; V was cut back by 7 bases and J by 4 bases. The CDR3 totals 14 residues. Germline CDR1 reads SNHLY; CDR2 reads FYNNEI. This CDR3 is CASKPTSGLYEQYF. The CDR3 coding sequence is TGTGCCAGCAAGCCGACTAGCGGGTTATACGAGCAGTACTTC.

The chain employs TRBV6-2 or TRBV6-3 and TRBJ2-7; D is uncertain. CDR1 is MNHEY and CDR2 is SVGEGT in the germline V gene. The CDR3 is 14 amino acids. V shed 5 bases and J shed 1 base, with 12 bases lying between them. CDR3 nucleotides: TGTGCCAGCAGTCCCGCGTGGGCTTCCTACGAGCAGTACTTC. Encoded protein: CASSPAWASYEQYF.

This clone appeared a few times. The chain recombines TRBV5-1 with TRBJ2-1; TRBD2 matches at 7 bases. With 4 bases clipped from V and 2 bases from J, the junction kept 6 bases outside the gene matches. Per germline, CDR1 SGHRS and CDR2 YFSETQ. The CDR3 covers 15 residues. CDR3 coding DNA: TGCGCCAGCAGCAAGAGCGGGACTACCTACAATGAGCAGTTCTTC. This translates into CASSKSGTTYNEQFF.

The chain links TRBV11-3 to TRBJ2-7, with 8 bases that match TRBD2. This CDR3 is built from 14 residues. CDR1 SGHNT and CDR2 YENEEA come from the germline V gene. Trimming at V came to 9 bases and at J to 2 bases, leaving 9 bases not matched to a gene. The CDR3 sequence is CASGRGRTAYEQYF. The CDR3 coding sequence is TGTGCCAGTGGCCGCGGGAGGACCGCCTACGAGCAGTACTTC.

The chain uses TRBV24-1 and TRBJ2-2; 8 positions match TRBD1. CDR3 length equals 14 residues. The junction had 5 bases not matched to a gene; V was cut back by 6 bases and J by 6 bases. Per the germline V gene, CDR1 is KGHDR and CDR2 is SFDVKD. The CDR3 loop is CATSSGQVPGELFF. The CDR3, as DNA: TGTGCCACCAGTTCGGGACAGGTCCCCGGGGAGCTGTTTTTT.

This clone is a singleton in its sample. The gene calls are TRBV19 and TRBJ2-5; a weak D match, TRBD2 (5 bases). Germline CDR1 and CDR2: LNHDA and SQIVND (reference sequence). This CDR3 has 13 amino acids. V was pared by 4 bases and J by 3 bases, with 9 bases between. The CDR3 loop is CASSTSGEETQYF. The CDR3 DNA is TGTGCCAGTAGTACCAGCGGAGAAGAGACCCAGTACTTC.

J is TRBJ2-7 and V is TRBV9; no reliable D call. The CDR3 runs 14 residues. The germline gives CDR1 SGDLS, CDR2 YYNGEE. V was pared by 0 bases and J by 6 bases, with 13 bases between. The CDR3 here is CASSVGSATLEQYF. CDR3 coding DNA: TGTGCCAGCAGCGTAGGGTCAGCGACTCTCGAGCAGTACTTC.

V gene TRBV5-1 combines with J gene TRBJ1-5; tentative D call: TRBD1 (6 bases). The V gene's germline CDR1 is SGHRS and CDR2 YFSETQ. V gave up 4 bases and J gave up 0 bases, with 11 bases separating them. The CDR3 consists of 15 residues. CDR3 in DNA: TGCGCCAGCAGCCCGGACAGTTTTAGCAATCAGCCCCAGCATTTT. This gives the protein CASSPDSFSNQPQHF.

This chain connects TRBV5-1 to TRBJ2-5; D is ambiguous. The CDR3 runs 12 residues. In germline, CDR1 is SGHRS, CDR2 YFSETQ. The germline V and J ends were trimmed by 6 bases and 1 base, with 7 bases remaining between them. Here the CDR3 reads CASTQSQETQYF. The CDR3, as DNA: TGCGCCAGCACCCAATCCCAAGAGACCCAGTACTTC.

Notes on this clone: A read error may account for a junction end that differs from germline. The chain employs TRBV23-1 and TRBJ2-5; D is unresolved. TRBV23-1 falls under the ORF class, with uncertain function. The CDR3 is 9 residues long. The CDR3: CASSKFRDF. The DNA for the CDR3 is TGCGCCAGCAGTAAATTCCGGGACTTC.

This rearrangement joins TRBV30 to TRBJ2-2; D gene ambiguous. The germline V gene encodes CDR1 GTSNPN and CDR2 SVGIG (reference sequence). Trimming cost V 0 bases and J 6 bases, with 11 bases left between them. CDR3 length: 14 residues. CDR3 sequence: CAWSVQSGAGELFF. The CDR3, as DNA: TGTGCCTGGAGTGTACAGTCAGGCGCCGGGGAGCTGTTTTTT.

This chain uses TRBV11-1 with TRBJ2-7; 11 bases are shared with TRBD2. The CDR3 loop spans 15 amino acids. Germline CDR1 is SGHAT and CDR2 is FQDESV (reference sequence). The ends lost 5 bases at V and 3 bases at J; junction bases unmatched: 6. This CDR3 reads CASSPGLAGNYEQYF. CDR3 in DNA: TGTGCCAGCAGCCCAGGACTAGCGGGCAACTACGAGCAGTACTTC.

The V and J genes are TRBV4-3 and TRBJ1-2; D is ambiguous. Trimming took off 3 bases at V and 7 bases at J, with 18 bases between the two ends. The CDR3 is made up of 15 amino acids. Germline V gene lookup returns CDR1 LGHNA and CDR2 YSLEER. Here the CDR3 reads CASSQIDVGRGGYTF. The CDR3 DNA reads TGCGCCAGCAGCCAGATTGACGTCGGCCGGGGTGGCTACACCTTC.

This clone came up a few times. The chain combines TRBV6-5 with TRBJ2-2, with D possibly being TRBD2 (6 bases). The germline V gene has CDR1 MNHEY and CDR2 SVGAGI. This CDR3 contains 14 residues. Between the trimmed V and J ends, which lost 8 bases and 6 bases, there was a span of 16 bases. The CDR3 is CASGLPEVAGELFF. CDR3 sequence (DNA): TGTGCCAGCGGACTACCGGAGGTCGCCGGGGAGCTGTTTTTT.

This chain uses TRBV7-8 with TRBJ2-7, with 7 bases identical to TRBD1. The trim removed 4 bases at V and 5 bases at J, leaving 14 bases unmatched. Germline CDR1 is SGHVS and CDR2 is FQNEAQ. CDR3 length: 16 residues. CDR3 amino acids: CASSSHFGTVRDEQYF. The CDR3 DNA sequence: TGTGCCAGCAGCTCGCACTTCGGGACAGTTCGGGACGAGCAGTACTTC.

As DNA, the CDR3 is TGTGCCAGCAGTGATACCAGGCTAGCGGGAGTACGCGAGCAGTTCTTC. Translating it yields CASSDTRLAGVREQFF. This chain uses TRBV25-1 with TRBJ2-1; 10 bases line up with TRBD2. The CDR3 is made up of 16 amino acids. Trimming removed 3 bases from V and 10 bases from J; junction bases left unmatched: 12. The germline V gene has CDR1 MGHDK and CDR2 SYGVNS.

The V and J genes are TRBV19 and TRBJ2-7, with D possibly TRBD2 on 6 matching bases. V gave up 4 bases and J gave up 2 bases, with 15 bases separating them. The CDR3 runs 15 residues. The germline V gene has CDR1 LNHDA and CDR2 SQIVND (reference sequence). CDR3: CASSTPTGVAYEQYF. The CDR3 DNA reads as TGTGCCAGTAGTACCCCGACGGGGGTGGCCTACGAGCAGTACTTC.

This chain joins TRBV5-5 and TRBJ2-5, with a weak D call TRBD1 (6 bases). The germline CDR1 and CDR2 sequences are SGHKS and YYEKEE (reference sequence). The CDR3 contains 14 residues. V was cut by 1 base and J by 1 base, with 8 bases left in between. CDR3 residues: CASSLTDSQETQYF. Here the CDR3 DNA reads TGTGCCAGCAGCTTGACGGACAGCCAAGAGACCCAGTACTTC.

This chain links TRBV28 with TRBJ1-6, with 7 bases identical to TRBD1. Per germline, CDR1 MDHEN and CDR2 SYDVKM. V was pared by 4 bases and J by 6 bases, with 6 bases of the junction left unmatched. The CDR3 is 15 amino acids. CDR3 in amino acids: CASSSMTGPNSPLHF. CDR3 DNA sequence: TGTGCCAGCAGTTCCATGACAGGGCCTAATTCACCCCTCCACTTT.

The chain links TRBV6-1 to TRBJ2-3; 10 nucleotides line up with TRBD2. CDR3 length: 18 amino acids. J lost 0 bases, V lost 3 bases, and 9 bases had no gene match. Germline CDR1 MNHNS, CDR2 SASEGT. The CDR3 nucleotides are TGTGCCAGCAGTGACCGTTTGGGACTAGCGTTGAGCACAGATACGCAGTATTTT. This codes for CASSDRLGLALSTDTQYF.

V usage is TRBV11-2 and J usage is TRBJ2-1; 10 bases line up with TRBD2. Per the germline V gene, CDR1 is SGHAT and CDR2 is FQNNGV. J was trimmed by 6 bases and V by 5 bases; bases with no gene match: 7. The CDR3 length is 15 residues. CDR3 in amino acids: CASSPGTSAGNEQFF. The CDR3 nucleotides are TGTGCCAGCAGCCCTGGGACTAGCGCGGGCAATGAGCAGTTCTTC.

The chain links TRBV7-2 to TRBJ1-1; TRBD1 might be the D (5 bases). There are 14 residues in the CDR3. Trimming pared 1 base from V and 7 bases from J, leaving 13 bases between. Per the germline V gene, CDR1 is SGHTA and CDR2 is FQGNSA. Written as DNA, the CDR3 is TGTGCCAGCAGCTTAGACCCTGCGGGGCGTGAAGCTTTCTTT. Residues: CASSLDPAGREAFF.

V usage is TRBV7-2 and J usage is TRBJ1-1; 12 bases align to TRBD1. J lost 1 base, V lost 0 bases, and 6 bases had no gene match. The CDR3 sequence is 18 residues long. Germline CDR1 and CDR2: SGHTA and FQGNSA. CDR3 bases: TGTGCCAGCAGCTTAGCTGGGGGACAGGGGGCGGAGAACACTGAAGCTTTCTTT. Its protein is CASSLAGGQGAENTEAFF. Full variable domain (rest looked up from reference TRBV7-2 and TRBJ1-1): GAGVSQSPSNKVTEKGKDVELRCDPISGHTALYWYRQSLGQGLEFLIYFQGNSAPDKSGLPSDRFSAERTGGSVSTLTIQRTQQEDSAVYLCASSLAGGQGAENTEAFFGQGTRLTVV.

The gene calls are TRBV4-1 and TRBJ2-5; 11 nucleotides align to TRBD2. The V gene end was trimmed by 3 bases and the J gene end by 2 bases; junction bases not matched to a gene: 8. Germline CDR1 reads MGHRA; CDR2 reads YSYEKL. The CDR3 sequence is 17 residues long. In nucleotides, the CDR3 is TGCGCCAGCAGCCAGTTATTAGCGGGAGGGCGGCAAGAGACCCAGTACTTC. Translating gives CASSQLLAGGRQETQYF.

The CDR3 loop reads CASNQGVSPSPLHF. CDR3 coding DNA: TGTGCCAGCAACCAAGGGGTATCCCCATCACCCCTCCACTTT. The rearrangement links TRBV9 to TRBJ1-6; D may be TRBD1 (5 bases). The ends were cut back, 6 bases at V and 10 bases at J, with 17 bases in the middle. The CDR3 spans 14 residues. The germline V gene has CDR1 SGDLS and CDR2 YYNGEE.

This clone was detected only once. The chain joins TRBV11-2 to TRBJ2-1; tentatively, D is TRBD2 (6 bases). The V gene lost 1 base and the J gene lost 10 bases, with 23 bases spanning the gap. CDR1 is SGHAT and CDR2 is FQNNGV in the germline V gene. CDR3 length equals 17 residues. CDR3 DNA: TGTGCCAGCAGCTTAGGGTTTTCGGGGGACCGGGTCTTCGAGCAGTTCTTC. The encoded protein is CASSLGFSGDRVFEQFF.

The chain uses TRBV3-1 (or the pseudogene TRBV3-2) and TRBJ2-3; no firm D call. V lost 1 base to trimming and J lost 7 bases, with 12 bases between them. CDR3 length: 14 residues. CDR1 is LGHDT and CDR2 is YNNKEL in the germline V gene (reference sequence). This CDR3 reads CASSQVTGGNTQYF. The CDR3 nucleotides are TGTGCCAGCAGCCAAGTTACTGGCGGTAATACGCAGTATTTT.

The rearrangement joins TRBV11-2 to TRBJ2-1, with TRBD2 matching over 14 bases. Germline V gene lookup returns CDR1 SGHAT and CDR2 FQNNGV. Trimming took 3 bases from V and 5 from J; bases not matched to a gene: 9. The CDR3 has 18 residues. The CDR3, as DNA: TGTGCCAGCAGCTTGGTATTGGGACTAGCGGGAGCTAACAATGAGCAGTTCTTC. Translating gives CASSLVLGLAGANNEQFF.